This T cell receptor beta chain was identified in a study of Ad26.COV2.S vaccination and SARS-CoV-2 variants. Across the whole study: Donor was one of the participants in the Ad26.COV2.S arm of the COV1001 trial. Points from the study as a whole: Placebo recipients and vaccine recipients were similar in non-spike TCR breadth. After vaccination, reports described spike-specific CD8+ and CD4+ T cell responses as showing substantial breadth. Researchers cautioned that TCR breadth and depth analyses may have underestimated total T cell responses.

Germline V gene sequence: CDR1 SGHRS, CDR2 YFSETQ. Trimming pared 4 bases from V and 5 bases from J, leaving 15 bases between. There are 14 residues in the CDR3. With respect to this clone: Its antigen is unidentified.

Specified treatment: 15 to 20 received Ad26.COV2.S at low or high dose, single or two shots; about five received placebo; per-sample allocation not given. Sampling took place 63 days after the first vaccine or placebo injection. Only in-frame clones appear in the TCRdb table, and some are missing; sequencing was by immunoSEQ multiplex PCR. The sample shows over 450,000 clones, roughly 87% of them seen only once. The material was peripheral blood, obtained in a trial of Ad26.COV2.S vaccine versus placebo. This clonotype originated in a person aged 18-60 years who received the Ad26.COV2.S COVID-19 vaccine or a placebo. The chain carries TRBV5-1 and TRBJ2-5; D may match TRBD1 or TRBD2 (6 bases each). CDR3 loop: CASSRTGAGETQYF. The CDR3 coding sequence is TGCGCCAGCAGCCGCACGGGGGCTGGGGAGACCCAGTACTTC.